What follows are 18 T cell receptor beta chains derived from one specimen sequenced in a study of CD8+ T cells in alopecia areata. RNA extraction and reverse transcription yielded cDNA as sequencing template. TCRdb's copy holds only in-frame clones and misses some; the assay was immunoSEQ multiplex PCR. Of some 120,000 clones in the sample, about 51% were seen once. The sample taken for sequencing was NKG2D-low CD8+ T cells sorted from blood. The receptors shown here come from a human donor with alopecia areata.

This clone has just a few counts. The chain has TRBV2 and TRBJ2-3; D might be TRBD1 (6 bases). V lost 3 bases and J 6 bases, leaving 13 bases between the germline ends. CDR1 SNHLY and CDR2 FYNNEI come from the germline V gene. The CDR3 consists of 14 residues. The CDR3 DNA sequence: TGTGCCAGCAGTGAGGGGGCACGGCTCGATACGCAGTATTTT. Its protein is CASSEGARLDTQYF.

The rearrangement joins TRBV30 to TRBJ2-3, with D possibly matching TRBD2 (5 bases). The V end lost 0 bases, the J end lost 2 bases, and 12 bases lay between the germline ends. Germline V CDR1 and CDR2: GTSNPN, SVGIG (reference sequence). The CDR3 runs to 15 residues. The CDR3 reads CAWSVLEGSTDTQYF. Here the CDR3 DNA reads TGTGCCTGGAGTGTACTCGAGGGATCCACAGATACGCAGTATTTT.

This clone was counted only a few times. The chain recombines TRBV30 with TRBJ2-7; D uncertain. The V gene's germline CDR1 is GTSNPN and CDR2 SVGIG (reference sequence). The CDR3 runs to 13 residues. Deletions cut 3 bases from V and 6 bases from J, with 15 bases between. The CDR3, as DNA: TGTGCCTGGAGCCAACCGACTGGACCCGAGCAGTACTTC. Translation gives CAWSQPTGPEQYF. Supplemented by reference TRBV30 and TRBJ2-7, the full variable domain reads SQTIHQWPATLVQPVGSPLSLECTVEGTSNPNLYWYRQAAGRGLQLLFYSVGIGQISSEVPQNLSASRPQDRQFILSSKKLLLSDSGFYLCAWSQPTGPEQYFGPGTRLTVT.

The V gene is TRBV29-1, the J gene TRBJ2-7, with D perhaps matching TRBD1 (6 bases). Germline V CDR1 and CDR2: SQVTM, ANQGSEA. This CDR3 region has 12 residues. V gave up 7 bases and J gave up 3 bases, with 13 bases separating them. Written as DNA, the CDR3 is TGCAGCGCTGAGGGGGAGCACTACGAGCAGTACTTC. Protein product: CSAEGEHYEQYF.

This clone was seen a few times. CDR3 DNA sequence: TGTGCCTGGAGTCCTTCGGTGGGAACCTACGAGCAGTACTTC. It yields the protein CAWSPSVGTYEQYF. V is TRBV30 and J is TRBJ2-7, with D uncertain. Germline lookup yields CDR1 GTSNPN and CDR2 SVGIG (reference sequence). Trimming took 2 bases from V and 2 from J, leaving 13 bases between them. The CDR3 is 14 residues long.

The rearrangement links TRBV28 to TRBJ2-7; maybe TRBD1 (6 bases). Per germline, CDR1 MDHEN and CDR2 SYDVKM. This CDR3 has 14 residues. The V end was cut by 4 bases, the J end by 0 bases, with 10 bases between. CDR3 amino acids: CASSSGDVSYEQYF. The CDR3 DNA is TGTGCCAGCAGTTCAGGGGACGTCTCCTACGAGCAGTACTTC.

A few counts support this clone. This chain connects TRBV28 to TRBJ2-3; no reliable D call. The V and J ends lost 5 bases and 1 base respectively, with 7 bases between them. The CDR3 contains 13 residues. Germline V gene data show CDR1 as MDHEN and CDR2 as SYDVKM. The CDR3 nucleotides read TGTGCCAGCAGTCCTATTGGCACAGATACGCAGTATTTT. This gives the protein CASSPIGTDTQYF. The complete variable domain, with remaining parts taken from reference TRBV28 and TRBJ2-3, reads DVKVTQSSRYLVKRTGEKVFLECVQDMDHENMFWYRQDPGLGLRLIYFSYDVKMKEKGDIPEGYSVSREKKERFSLILESASTNQTSMYLCASSPIGTDTQYFGPGTRLTVL.

The chain links TRBV29-1 to TRBJ2-3; TRBD2 matches 9 bases. J gave up 2 bases and V 3 bases, and 9 bases lay outside the gene matches. CDR3 length: 16 residues. Looked up from germline, CDR1 is SQVTM and CDR2 is ANQGSEA. As DNA, the CDR3 is TGCAGCGTTGAGGATCTAGCGGGGATTTACACAGATACGCAGTATTTT. Translation: CSVEDLAGIYTDTQYF.

The gene calls are TRBV29-1 and TRBJ2-7; tentatively, D is TRBD1 (6 bases). The germline V gene encodes CDR1 SQVTM and CDR2 ANQGSEA. The CDR3 runs to 13 residues. Deletions cut 7 bases from V and 1 base from J, with 14 bases between. CDR3 nucleotide sequence: TGCAGCGGTCGGGACACCTTATCCTACGAGCAGTACTTC. It codes for CSGRDTLSYEQYF.

The chain has TRBV9 and TRBJ2-1, with TRBD2 identical over 7 bases. Germline V gene lookup returns CDR1 SGDLS and CDR2 YYNGEE. The length of the CDR3 is 14 residues. V was pared by 0 bases and J by 8 bases, with 5 bases of the junction left unmatched. CDR3 nucleotides: TGTGCCAGCAGCGTAGGGGGACTAAGGGATGAGCAGTTCTTC. This codes for CASSVGGLRDEQFF. Together with reference TRBV9 and TRBJ2-1, the CDR3 gives the full variable domain: DSGVTQTPKHLITATGQRVTLRCSPRSGDLSVYWYQQSLDQGLQFLIQYYNGEERAKGNILERFSAQQFPDLHSELNLSSLELGDSALYFCASSVGGLRDEQFFGPGTRLTVL.

The chain has TRBV27 and TRBJ2-5; a possible D gene is TRBD2 (5 bases). Germline CDR1 and CDR2: MNHEY and SMNVEV (reference sequence). The CDR3 has 14 amino acids. Trimming stripped 6 bases from V and 5 bases from J, with 16 bases between. The DNA of the CDR3 is TGTGCCAGCAGCCCCCTCGGGGATTTTGAGACCCAGTACTTC. It translates to CASSPLGDFETQYF.

The rearrangement links TRBV5-1 to TRBJ2-3; no firm D call. Germline V gene lookup returns CDR1 SGHRS and CDR2 YFSETQ. The CDR3 runs to 12 residues. The V and J ends lost 1 base and 6 bases respectively, with 6 bases between them. The CDR3: CASSLPGDTQYF. The CDR3 nucleotides are TGCGCCAGCAGCTTGCCTGGGGATACGCAGTATTTT.

The chain employs TRBV7-9 and TRBJ2-1; 11 bases are a match to TRBD2. Germline V lookup: CDR1 SEHNR, CDR2 FQNEAQ (reference sequence). The CDR3 runs 16 residues. V lost 5 bases and J lost 7; bases outside the gene matches: 10. The CDR3 nucleotides read TGTGCCAGCAGCCCAACTAGACTAGCGGGACTAAATGAGCAGTTCTTC. Its translation is CASSPTRLAGLNEQFF.

The chain is built from TRBV2 and TRBJ2-3, with 7 bases identical to TRBD2. The junction had 7 bases not matched to a gene; V was cut back by 7 bases and J by 3 bases. This CDR3 spans 14 amino acids. The germline V gene encodes CDR1 SNHLY and CDR2 FYNNEI. This chain's CDR3 is CASKAAGGTDTQYF. DNA of the CDR3: TGTGCCAGCAAGGCCGCCGGGGGGACAGATACGCAGTATTTT. The complete variable domain, with remaining parts taken from reference TRBV2 and TRBJ2-3, reads EPEVTQTPSHQVTQMGQEVILRCVPISNHLYFYWYRQILGQKVEFLVSFYNNEISEKSEIFDDQFSVERPDGSNFTLKIRSTKLEDSAMYFCASKAAGGTDTQYFGPGTRLTVL.

The sample holds one count of this clone. The chain uses TRBV4-2 and TRBJ1-6; D call uncertain. The germline V gene encodes CDR1 LGHNA and CDR2 YNFKEQ. Trimming stripped 3 bases from V and 7 bases from J, with 10 bases between. There are 14 residues in the CDR3. The CDR3 DNA sequence: TGTGCCAGCAGCCAGGCGGTGGAGAATTCACCCCTCCACTTT. Its translation is CASSQAVENSPLHF.

The chain uses TRBV5-1 and TRBJ2-7, with a tentative D call TRBD2 (6 bases). V gave up 4 bases and J gave up 5 bases, with 22 bases separating them. The germline V gene has CDR1 SGHRS and CDR2 YFSETQ. The CDR3 extends over 16 amino acids. In DNA, the CDR3 is TGCGCCAGCAGCAACGGGAGTTGGACCGATGCGGACGAGCAGTACTTC. This translates into CASSNGSWTDADEQYF.

V gene TRBV27 combines with J gene TRBJ2-1; D call uncertain. The CDR3 contains 10 residues. The ends were cut back, 8 bases at V and 9 bases at J, with 8 bases in the middle. CDR1 and CDR2 (germline): MNHEY, SMNVEV (reference sequence). The CDR3 sequence: CASGVSEQFF. CDR3 nucleotides: TGTGCCAGCGGGGTCAGTGAGCAGTTCTTC.

The CDR3 DNA sequence: TGCAGCGTTCCGGGACTGAGCTCCTACGAGCAGTACTTC. Its translation: CSVPGLSSYEQYF. The chain joins TRBV29-1 to TRBJ2-7, with D perhaps TRBD2 (6 bases). V was clipped by 5 bases and J by 0 bases, with 11 bases between them. The CDR3 is made up of 13 amino acids. The germline V gene encodes CDR1 SQVTM and CDR2 ANQGSEA.